The rows below give T cell receptor beta chains drawn from one sample of a study of T cell responses to AZD1222 COVID-19 vaccine. Clones were sequenced by immunoSEQ multiplex PCR, and TCRdb holds only the in-frame ones, with some missing. The table has about 88,000 clones, 92% seen once. The sequencing used peripheral blood, collected on day 0 of AZD1222 vaccination. The receptors were sampled from an adult in good health. Each CDR3 is given with its conserved first and last residue.

v_call,cdr3_aa
TRBV6-2/TRBV6-3,CASSSGQGAEQYF
TRBV14,CASSQDYGDGDKNIQYF
TRBV27,CASSFGTGDSGGVTGELFF
TRBV14,CASSQAVGRASTGELFF
TRBV19,CASSTTGQLYGYTF
TRBV19,CASSPGQAYEQYF
TRBV4-2,CASSHWGAVSEAFF
TRBV15,CATSRAGGPYEQYF
TRBV4-2,CASSHFGLAVEQYF
TRBV7-2,CASSYYRDVNTEAFF
TRBV6-2/TRBV6-3,CASSHSGSYEQYF
TRBV15,CATSRGWHSYNEQFF
TRBV7-9,CASSLPREPDTQYF
TRBV11-2,CASSLVEGVSYNEQFF
TRBV2,CASGTSGTYEQYF
TRBV27,CASSRLNTGELFF
TRBV6-5,CASRRHGNEKLFF